The sequence of this TCR beta chain was determined in a study of blood T cell repertoires in COVID-19. Turning to the study itself: Specimens from acute and convalescent COVID-19 originated in the United States, Italy and Spain.

CDR3 size: 12 residues. Germline loops: CDR1 GTSNPN, CDR2 SVGIG (reference sequence). V was cut by 3 bases and J by 5 bases, with 10 bases left in between. Repertoires were generated with immunoSEQ multiplex PCR, while TCRdb's copy carries only in-frame clones and drops some. Found here are 250,000 to 350,000 clones, 85% to 90% of them singletons; the top ten hold around 4.3%. This rearrangement joins TRBV30 to TRBJ1-2; no firm D call. The sequencing input was PBMCs or T cells enriched from blood (not recorded which). The receptor's source is a woman in her late teens or twenties with acute COVID-19. CDR3 DNA: TGTGCCTGGAGCCCAAAGGAGTATGGCTACACCTTC. Protein product: CAWSPKEYGYTF.